The 22 T cell receptor beta chains in this list originate from one sample, sequenced in a study of blood T cell repertoires in COVID-19 (dated by TCRdb to the early 2020s). Libraries were built with the immunoSEQ multiplex PCR assay. TCRdb took over this immuneACCESS table, retaining in-frame rearrangements with V and J assigned. Such tables are incomplete; in checked studies, under half of the missing clones stem from an unresolved V gene, and the remainder is unexplained. The table for this sample lists 300,000 or so clones; about nine tenths of them were counted only once. Clones ranked in the top ten supply 2.2% of the sample. Sequenced material: peripheral blood. These receptors all come from a woman aged 25-40 years with COVID-19, enrolled during active disease.

This chain connects TRBV7-2 to TRBJ1-5; tentative D call: TRBD1 (5 bases). The germline CDR1 and CDR2 sequences are SGHTA and FQGNSA. V was cut by 2 bases and J by 0 bases, with 11 bases left in between. The length of the CDR3 is 16 residues. The DNA of the CDR3 is TGTGCCAGCAGCTTACGACAGACATCTAGCAATCAGCCCCAGCATTTT. This encodes CASSLRQTSSNQPQHF.

This chain uses TRBV20-1 with TRBJ1-2; D gene ambiguous. This CDR3 comprises 10 residues. V lost 2 bases and J 8 bases, leaving 6 bases between the germline ends. Germline V gene data show CDR1 as DFQATT and CDR2 as SNEGSKA (reference sequence). CDR3 sequence (DNA): TGCAGTGCTAGAAGGCGGGGCTACACCTTC. Translated, it gives CSARRRGYTF.

CDR3 loop: CASSIGSVLGATEAFF. In nucleotides, the CDR3 is TGTGCCAGTAGTATAGGTTCTGTTTTGGGGGCCACTGAAGCTTTCTTT. The V call is TRBV19, the J call TRBJ1-1; possible D gene TRBD1, 6 bases. Trimming took 1 base from V and 4 from J, leaving 16 bases between them. CDR3 length: 16 amino acids. Germline CDR1 and CDR2: LNHDA and SQIVND (reference sequence). The full variable domain, with the rest looked up from reference TRBV19 and TRBJ1-1, is DGGITQSPKYLFRKEGQNVTLSCEQNLNHDAMYWYRQDPGQGLRLIYYSQIVNDFQKGDIAEGYSVSREKKESFPLTVTSAQKNPTAFYLCASSIGSVLGATEAFFGQGTRLTVV.

The V call is TRBV5-1, the J call TRBJ1-2; 8 positions agree with TRBD1. This CDR3 contains 14 residues. Trimming cost V 4 bases and J 2 bases; bases outside gene matches: 4. Germline CDR1 is SGHRS and CDR2 is YFSETQ. In nucleotides, the CDR3 is TGCGCCAGCAGCCAGGGACAGGAGAACTATGGCTACACCTTC. Its translation is CASSQGQENYGYTF.

V usage is TRBV3-1 (or the pseudogene TRBV3-2) and J usage is TRBJ2-7; TRBD2 matches at 9 bases. The CDR3 is 15 residues long. After removal of 1 base from V and 0 bases from J, the junction contained 1 base not matched to a gene. Looked up from germline, CDR1 is LGHDT and CDR2 is YNNKEL (reference sequence). CDR3 sequence: CASSQGLADSYEQYF. CDR3 nucleotides: TGTGCCAGCAGCCAAGGACTAGCGGACTCCTACGAGCAGTACTTC.

V is TRBV11-2 and J is TRBJ1-4; D is unresolved. The CDR3 runs to 17 residues. V lost 1 base and J lost 0, with 12 bases in between. Germline V CDR1 and CDR2: SGHAT, FQNNGV. CDR3 sequence reads: CASSLGAGYATNEKLFF. The CDR3 DNA sequence: TGTGCCAGCAGCTTAGGGGCAGGCTATGCAACTAATGAAAAACTGTTTTTT.

This clone has only one observation. The chain uses TRBV19 and TRBJ2-1, with D uncertain. Germline V gene lookup returns CDR1 LNHDA and CDR2 SQIVND (reference sequence). V gave up 3 bases and J gave up 0 bases, with 9 bases separating them. The CDR3 runs 15 residues. The CDR3 DNA is TGTGCCAGTAGTATGACGACATTCTCCTACAATGAGCAGTTCTTC. This gives the protein CASSMTTFSYNEQFF.

This clone has only one observation. This chain links TRBV2 with TRBJ1-5; 9 nucleotides line up with TRBD1. The trim removed 8 bases at V and 3 bases at J, leaving 5 bases unmatched. Germline V gene data show CDR1 as SNHLY and CDR2 as FYNNEI. CDR3 length: 14 residues. For the CDR3, the DNA is TGTGCCAGCTCCAGGACAGGGGACAATCAGCCCCAGCATTTT. This encodes CASSRTGDNQPQHF. Full variable domain (rest looked up from reference TRBV2 and TRBJ1-5): EPEVTQTPSHQVTQMGQEVILRCVPISNHLYFYWYRQILGQKVEFLVSFYNNEISEKSEIFDDQFSVERPDGSNFTLKIRSTKLEDSAMYFCASSRTGDNQPQHFGDGTRLSIL.

The V gene is TRBV19, the J gene TRBJ1-5; 8 nucleotides align to TRBD1. CDR3 length: 16 residues. Germline V gives CDR1 LNHDA, CDR2 SQIVND (reference sequence). Trimming removed 4 bases from V and 5 bases from J; junction bases left unmatched: 10. The CDR3 loop reads CASSRRGQGVYQPQHF. For the CDR3, the DNA is TGTGCCAGTAGTAGACGTGGACAGGGAGTTTATCAGCCCCAGCATTTT.

The V call is TRBV19, the J call TRBJ1-1; 10 nucleotides match TRBD1. CDR1 LNHDA and CDR2 SQIVND come from the germline V gene (reference sequence). This CDR3 is built from 15 residues. The V and J ends lost 6 bases and 5 bases, in that order; junction bases with no gene match: 9. CDR3 coding DNA: TGTGCCAGTAGACCCCGCGGGGACAGGGGTACTGAAGCTTTCTTT. Translation: CASRPRGDRGTEAFF.

V usage is TRBV5-1 and J usage is TRBJ2-1; 11 nucleotides align to TRBD2. Germline-derived CDR1 and CDR2 are SGHRS and YFSETQ. CDR3 length equals 15 residues. Trimming removed 3 bases from V and 5 bases from J; junction bases left unmatched: 4. CDR3 loop: CASSSPTSGNNEQFF. The DNA for the CDR3 is TGCGCCAGCAGCTCACCGACTAGCGGGAACAATGAGCAGTTCTTC.

The V gene is TRBV3-1 (or the pseudogene TRBV3-2), the J gene TRBJ1-1; 9 bases match TRBD1. The CDR3 has 17 residues. Germline loops: CDR1 LGHDT, CDR2 YNNKEL (reference sequence). With V trimmed by 3 bases and J by 7 bases, 15 bases remained unmatched. CDR3 nucleotides: TGTGCCAGCAGCCATGAAGGGGCTTACAGGGGGCGATTTGAAGCTTTCTTT. Amino acids: CASSHEGAYRGRFEAFF.

The rearrangement joins TRBV28 to TRBJ2-7, with 8 bases fitting TRBD1. V lost 8 bases, J lost 3 bases, and 15 bases stayed unmatched. CDR1 and CDR2 from the germline V gene are MDHEN and SYDVKM. This CDR3 is built from 16 residues. In DNA form, the CDR3 reads TGTGCCAGCCAATGGACAACAGGGGGGCCTCTCTACGAGCAGTACTTC. Protein: CASQWTTGGPLYEQYF.

The chain joins TRBV7-9 to TRBJ2-6, with D maybe TRBD1 (5 bases). The ends were cut back, 5 bases at V and 1 base at J, with 18 bases in the middle. Germline V lookup: CDR1 SEHNR, CDR2 FQNEAQ (reference sequence). CDR3 length: 18 amino acids. CDR3 DNA sequence: TGTGCCAGCAGCCAGGGTCTACTTCTCAATTCTGGGGCCAACGTCCTGACTTTC. It yields the protein CASSQGLLLNSGANVLTF.

This chain uses TRBV9 with TRBJ2-1; TRBD2 matches at 7 bases. CDR1 is SGDLS, CDR2 YYNGEE, per germline. The CDR3 has 15 residues. The V and J ends lost 1 base and 0 bases, in that order; junction bases with no gene match: 1. The CDR3 loop reads CASSVRGSSYNEQFF. Here the CDR3 DNA reads TGTGCCAGCAGCGTACGCGGGAGCTCCTACAATGAGCAGTTCTTC.

The chain combines TRBV7-4 with TRBJ2-7; D call uncertain. V shed 5 bases and J shed 0 bases, with 23 bases lying between them. The length of the CDR3 is 18 residues. CDR1 SGHVT and CDR2 SQSDAQ come from the germline V gene. CDR3 coding DNA: TGTGCCAGCAGCCCCCCAGGTGGGCATTCCTGTGGCTCCTACGAGCAGTACTTC. Translation gives CASSPPGGHSCGSYEQYF.

The J gene is TRBJ1-5, the V gene TRBV7-8; 7 positions match TRBD1. CDR3 size: 16 residues. The trim removed 3 bases at V and 7 bases at J, leaving 12 bases unmatched. The germline CDR1 and CDR2 sequences are SGHVS and FQNEAQ. The CDR3 nucleotides read TGTGCCAGCAGCTTGGCGAGGCCAGGGGGATACCAGCCCCAGCATTTT. Residues: CASSLARPGGYQPQHF.

The chain has TRBV30 and TRBJ1-2, with D tentatively TRBD1 (6 bases). Germline CDR1 and CDR2: GTSNPN and SVGIG (reference sequence). Trimming cost V 0 bases and J 5 bases, with 10 bases left between them. This CDR3 comprises 13 residues. The CDR3 is CAWSVEGGYGYTF. The CDR3 DNA sequence: TGTGCCTGGAGTGTTGAAGGGGGTTATGGCTACACCTTC. Supplemented by reference TRBV30 and TRBJ1-2, the full variable domain reads SQTIHQWPATLVQPVGSPLSLECTVEGTSNPNLYWYRQAAGRGLQLLFYSVGIGQISSEVPQNLSASRPQDRQFILSSKKLLLSDSGFYLCAWSVEGGYGYTFGSGTRLTVV.

This chain connects TRBV5-1 to TRBJ1-5; weak D call: TRBD1 (5 bases). V shed 4 bases and J shed 5 bases, with 13 bases lying between them. The CDR3 totals 14 residues. Germline CDR1 reads SGHRS; CDR2 reads YFSETQ. Here the CDR3 reads CASSIDSLYQPQHF. The CDR3 nucleotides are TGCGCCAGCAGCATTGACAGCCTTTATCAGCCCCAGCATTTT.

CDR3 in amino acids: CASSAGTGRVSGNTIYF. The CDR3 DNA reads as TGTGCCAGCAGCGCCGGGACCGGGAGAGTATCTGGAAACACCATATATTTT. The V call is TRBV7-7, the J call TRBJ1-3; D perhaps matches TRBD1 (5 bases). CDR3 size: 17 residues. Trimming took off 5 bases at V and 1 base at J, with 18 bases between the two ends. Germline CDR1 SSHAT, CDR2 FNYEAQ (reference sequence).

This clone was seen just once. The chain uses TRBV5-1 and TRBJ2-7; 8 nucleotides match TRBD2. J was trimmed by 4 bases and V by 0 bases; bases with no gene match: 9. The CDR3 extends over 16 amino acids. Looked up from germline, CDR1 is SGHRS and CDR2 is YFSETQ. This CDR3 reads CASSLGPGGPEYEQYF. The CDR3 coding sequence is TGCGCCAGCAGCTTGGGGCCGGGAGGGCCTGAATACGAGCAGTACTTC.

A remark on this clone: Additional DNA sequences in this sample encode the identical CDR3. The chain recombines TRBV18 with TRBJ1-5; no reliable D call. The CDR3 is 13 amino acids. Germline loops: CDR1 KGHSH, CDR2 LQKENI. V lost 2 bases and J lost 4, with 6 bases in between. CDR3 coding DNA: TGTGCCAGCTCACCAACGGGAAATCAGCCCCAGCATTTT. Encoded protein: CASSPTGNQPQHF.